These 22 T cell receptor beta chains came from one sample sequenced in a study of CXCR3-negative and CXCR3-positive naive CD8 T cells. No antigen has been assigned to these receptors. Regarding the study as a whole: CXCR3-positive naive cells carried more hydrophobic TRB CDR3s than CXCR3-negative naive cells did.

The study made its TRB cDNA libraries by 5' RACE, adding UMI labels. TCRdb re-analyzed the 5' RACE reads; it lists each CDR3 protein once, without DNA. The specimen's table records roughly 100,000 distinct CDR3 sequences. The sample was naive CXCR3+ CD8+ T cells from blood. The subset here: CD45RO-CCR7+CD27+CD95- naive CD8+ T cells expressing CXCR3 (TNR3+). All receptors derive from a human donor in good health. Some clones in this sample may be carry-over from other donors' samples.

This chain joins TRBV5-6 and TRBJ2-5; TCRdb returns TRBD1, unconfirmable since there is no DNA. This CDR3 comprises 16 residues. In germline, CDR1 is SGHDT, CDR2 YYEEEE. CDR3: CASSLEGGTDQETQYF. Filled out from reference TRBV5-6 and TRBJ2-5, the complete variable domain reads DAGVTQSPTHLIKTRGQQVTLRCSPKSGHDTVSWYQQALGQGPQFIFQYYEEEERQRGNFPDRFSGHQFPNYSSELNVNALLLGDSALYLCASSLEGGTDQETQYFGPGTRLLVL.

The V and J genes are TRBV7-3 and TRBJ2-1. This CDR3 has 15 amino acids. Germline V gives CDR1 SGHTA, CDR2 FQGTGA. The CDR3 sequence: CASSLLATSYNEQFF.

V gene TRBV3-1 combines with J gene TRBJ2-7. The CDR3 spans 13 residues. Germline V CDR1 and CDR2: LGHDT, YNNKEL (reference sequence). The CDR3 reads CASSQDLANEQYF.

This chain connects TRBV29-1 to TRBJ2-7; TCRdb selects TRBD1, and the lack of DNA leaves this call unchecked. The CDR3 loop spans 13 amino acids. Germline V gene data show CDR1 as SQVTM and CDR2 as ANQGSEA. The CDR3: CSVDTGQSYEQYF.

V is TRBV7-2 and J is TRBJ1-1; without DNA, the TCRdb call of TRBD1 cannot be checked. The CDR3 spans 18 residues. From germline, CDR1 is SGHTA and CDR2 FQGNSA. The CDR3 loop reads CASSFPPGQGSMNTEAFF.

The chain is built from TRBV7-9 and TRBJ1-1. From germline, CDR1 is SEHNR and CDR2 FQNEAQ (reference sequence). CDR3 length equals 11 residues. CDR3 loop: CASSLVGEAFF.

The chain is built from TRBV7-2 and TRBJ2-3; TCRdb's D gene call, TRBD2, goes unchecked for lack of DNA. CDR3 size: 15 residues. The germline V gene has CDR1 SGHTA and CDR2 FQGNSA. The CDR3 loop reads CASSPLAGGPDTQYF.

The chain links TRBV21-1 to TRBJ2-7; TCRdb indicates TRBD2, and absent DNA this call remains unverified. TRBV21-1 is flagged as a pseudogene. The CDR3 is 14 residues long. The CDR3 loop is CASSEDSGSYEQYF.

V usage is TRBV29-1 and J usage is TRBJ2-5; as DNA is missing, the TRBD1 call by TCRdb cannot be tested. Germline V gives CDR1 SQVTM, CDR2 ANQGSEA. The CDR3 length is 16 residues. This CDR3 reads CSVVGQGIPNEETQFF. The full variable domain, rest sourced from reference TRBV29-1 and TRBJ2-5, is SAVISQKPSRDICQRGTSLTIQCQVDSQVTMMFWYRQQPGQSLTLIATANQGSEATYESGFVIDKFPISRPNLTFSTLTVSNMSPEDSSIYLCSVVGQGIPNEETQFFGPGTRLLVL.

The chain combines TRBV4-2 with TRBJ2-7; TCRdb indicates TRBD2, and absent DNA this call remains unverified. CDR1 and CDR2 from the germline V gene are LGHNA and YNFKEQ. This CDR3 is built from 15 residues. CDR3 in amino acids: CASSQPGGAIYEQYF.

J is TRBJ2-7 and V is TRBV29-1; absent DNA, TCRdb's TRBD1 call cannot be checked. The CDR3 loop spans 13 amino acids. Looked up from germline, CDR1 is SQVTM and CDR2 is ANQGSEA. The CDR3 protein is CSVDWTGSYEQYF.

The chain combines TRBV6-2 or TRBV6-3 with TRBJ2-5; TCRdb names TRBD1, which stays unverified in the absence of DNA. The CDR3 consists of 17 residues. Germline CDR1 is MNHEY and CDR2 is SVGEGT. CDR3 sequence: CASSYQLQGAYEETQYF.

The CDR3 loop is CASSTAQGDTEAFF. The chain employs TRBV2 and TRBJ1-1; as DNA is missing, the TRBD1 call by TCRdb cannot be tested. CDR3 length: 14 amino acids. Germline V gives CDR1 SNHLY, CDR2 FYNNEI. Complete variable domain (other parts from reference TRBV2 and TRBJ1-1): EPEVTQTPSHQVTQMGQEVILRCVPISNHLYFYWYRQILGQKVEFLVSFYNNEISEKSEIFDDQFSVERPDGSNFTLKIRSTKLEDSAMYFCASSTAQGDTEAFFGQGTRLTVV.

The chain has TRBV29-1 and TRBJ2-7; TCRdb names TRBD1, which stays unverified in the absence of DNA. CDR1 SQVTM and CDR2 ANQGSEA come from the germline V gene. The CDR3 is made up of 13 amino acids. The CDR3 spells CSVRGGYSYEQYF.

V usage is TRBV15 and J usage is TRBJ2-2. The CDR3 loop spans 13 amino acids. CDR1 and CDR2 (germline): LNHNV, YYDKDF (reference sequence). The CDR3 sequence: CATSRDLVGELFF.

The genes are TRBV6-6 and TRBJ2-7; lacking DNA, the TRBD1 call made by TCRdb goes unchecked. Germline CDR1 reads MNHNY; CDR2 reads SVGAGI (reference sequence). This CDR3 comprises 16 residues. CDR3 in amino acids: CASSYRTYGTRYEQYF.

This CDR3 is CASSLFADYRGSYNEQFF. The chain recombines TRBV28 with TRBJ2-1; TCRdb outputs TRBD2, but without DNA this stays unchecked. Germline V lookup: CDR1 MDHEN, CDR2 SYDVKM. There are 18 residues in the CDR3.

The V call is TRBV3-1, the J call TRBJ2-1. This CDR3 contains 16 residues. Germline CDR1 is LGHDT and CDR2 is YNNKEL (reference sequence). CDR3 loop: CASSQAGAAIGNEQFF.

CDR3 sequence: CASSRTSGGYEQYF. The chain joins TRBV3-1 to TRBJ2-7; as DNA is missing, the TRBD2 call by TCRdb cannot be tested. CDR1 is LGHDT and CDR2 is YNNKEL in the germline V gene (reference sequence). This CDR3 contains 14 residues.

The chain carries TRBV5-6 and TRBJ2-1; the D call from TCRdb, TRBD1, cannot be confirmed without DNA. The germline gives CDR1 SGHDT, CDR2 YYEEEE. The CDR3 sequence is 12 residues long. The CDR3 loop reads CASSSSWDEQFF.

The chain carries TRBV30 and TRBJ2-7. Germline V gene sequence: CDR1 GTSNPN, CDR2 SVGIG (reference sequence). The CDR3 sequence is 11 residues long. CDR3 protein: CAWSFDYEQYF.

This sequence joins TRBV6-2 or TRBV6-3 and TRBJ2-1; the TCRdb D gene call, TRBD1, has no DNA to confirm it. Germline-derived CDR1 and CDR2 are MNHEY and SVGEGT. This CDR3 spans 15 amino acids. CDR3 in amino acids: CASSYGGGGRSEQFF.